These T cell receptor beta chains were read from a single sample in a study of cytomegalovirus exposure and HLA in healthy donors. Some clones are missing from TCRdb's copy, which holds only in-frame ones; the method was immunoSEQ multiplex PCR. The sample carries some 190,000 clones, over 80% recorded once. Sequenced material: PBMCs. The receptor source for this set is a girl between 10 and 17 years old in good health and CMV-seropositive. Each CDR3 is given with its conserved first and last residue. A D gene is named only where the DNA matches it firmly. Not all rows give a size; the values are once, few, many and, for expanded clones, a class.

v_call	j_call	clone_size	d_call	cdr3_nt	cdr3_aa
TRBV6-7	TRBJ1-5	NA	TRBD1	TGTGCCAGGTCCGAGACAGGGGGATTTGGCCAGCCCCAGCATTTT	CARSETGGFGQPQHF
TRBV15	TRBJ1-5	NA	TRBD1	TGTGCCACCAGCGGAAGGGGGCATCGGCAGCCCCAGCATTTT	CATSGRGHRQPQHF
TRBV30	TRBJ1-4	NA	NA	TGTGCCTGGAGTTTTCTGACGCTGGGCGAAAAACTGTTTTTT	CAWSFLTLGEKLFF
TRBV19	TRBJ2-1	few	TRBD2	TGTGCCAGTAGCATGAGGGGAGGGAATGAGCAGTTCTTC	CASSMRGGNEQFF
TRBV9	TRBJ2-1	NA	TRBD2	TGTGCCAGCAGCGTAGAGTTTTTTCCGGGGGGGGGTTACAATGAGCAGTTCTTC	CASSVEFFPGGGYNEQFF
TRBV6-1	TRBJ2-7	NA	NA	TGTGCCAGCAGTGAATCCACGGGAGCGTTCGGCGAGCAGTACTTC	CASSESTGAFGEQYF
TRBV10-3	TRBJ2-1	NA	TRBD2	TGTGCCATCAGAGGGACTAGCAGAAACAATGAGCAGTTCTTC	CAIRGTSRNNEQFF
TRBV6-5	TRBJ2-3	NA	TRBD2	TGTGCCAGCAGTTCGGGTGGGCTAGCGGGAGCAGATACGCAGTATTTT	CASSSGGLAGADTQYF
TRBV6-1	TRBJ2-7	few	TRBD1	TGTGCCAGCAGTCCCGGACAGGGTGGCTACGAGCAGTACTTC	CASSPGQGGYEQYF
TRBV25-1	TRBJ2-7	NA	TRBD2	TGTGCCAGCCGCACTGCTAGCGGAGCCTCCTACGAGCAGTACTTC	CASRTASGASYEQYF
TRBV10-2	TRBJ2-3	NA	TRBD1	TGCGCCAGCAGTTATAATTCAGGGGGAACCACAGATACGCAGTATTTT	CASSYNSGGTTDTQYF
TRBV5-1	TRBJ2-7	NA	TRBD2	TGCGCCAGCAGCTCCGGGACTAGCGGGAGCTCCTACGAGCAGTACTTC	CASSSGTSGSSYEQYF
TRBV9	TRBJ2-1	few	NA	TGTGCCAGCAGCGTACTAGATGAATGGTACAATGAGCAGTTCTTC	CASSVLDEWYNEQFF
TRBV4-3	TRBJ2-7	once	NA	TGCGCCAGCAGCCAATCCCCCGGGGACGAGCAGTACTTC	CASSQSPGDEQYF
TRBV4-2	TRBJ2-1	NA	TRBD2	TGTGCCAGCAGCCCCCGAGATAGGGAGGGCTCCTACAATGAGCAGTTCTTC	CASSPRDREGSYNEQFF
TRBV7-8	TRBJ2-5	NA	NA	TGTGCCAGCAGCCCAACAGGGACCCAGTACTTC	CASSPTGTQYF
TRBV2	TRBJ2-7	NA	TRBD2	TGTGCCAGCAGGCCGGGACTAGGTAACTACGAGCAGTACTTC	CASRPGLGNYEQYF
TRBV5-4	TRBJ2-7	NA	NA	TGTGCCAGCAGCTTGGGGGCCGGGACATCATACGAGCAGTACTTC	CASSLGAGTSYEQYF
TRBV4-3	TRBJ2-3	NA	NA	TGCGCCAGCAGCCAAGATGGGAGAGCCCGCACAGATACGCAGTATTTT	CASSQDGRARTDTQYF
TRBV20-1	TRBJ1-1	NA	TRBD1	TGCAGTGCTAACAGGGGGATAAGAGCTTTCTTT	CSANRGIRAFF
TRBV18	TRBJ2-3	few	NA	TGTGCCAGCTCACCAAGCCCCACAGATACGCAGTATTTT	CASSPSPTDTQYF
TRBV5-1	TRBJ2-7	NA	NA	TGCGCCAGCAGCCTAGTACCCCCCGGGAGTACCTACGAGCAGTACTTC	CASSLVPPGSTYEQYF
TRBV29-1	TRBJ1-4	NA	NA	TGCAGCGCAGGTACAGGTTCAACTAATGAAAAACTGTTTTTT	CSAGTGSTNEKLFF
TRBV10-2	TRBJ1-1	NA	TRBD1	TGCGCCAGCGGACCGCAGGGGGGCACTGAAGCTTTCTTT	CASGPQGGTEAFF
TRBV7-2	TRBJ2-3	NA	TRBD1	TGTGCCAGCAGCCGGAGGACAGGGCCAAGCACAGATACGCAGTATTTT	CASSRRTGPSTDTQYF
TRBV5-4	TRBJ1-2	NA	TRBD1	TGTGCCAGCAGCCTCCAGGGGGCTAACTATGGCTACACCTTC	CASSLQGANYGYTF
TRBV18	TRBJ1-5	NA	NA	TGTGCCAGCTCACGAGATAGGGGAAACCCCAATCAGCCCCAGCATTTT	CASSRDRGNPNQPQHF
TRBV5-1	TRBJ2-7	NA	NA	TGCGCCAGCCAAACCCTTGGGGGGTACGAGCAGTACTTC	CASQTLGGYEQYF
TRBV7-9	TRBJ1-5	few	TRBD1	TGTGCCAGCAGCTTGAGTGGAGGTCAGGGGGCCCAGCATTTT	CASSLSGGQGAQHF
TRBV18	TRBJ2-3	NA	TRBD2	TGTGCCAGCTCACCCACGGTAGCGGGGATCACAGATACGCAGTATTTT	CASSPTVAGITDTQYF
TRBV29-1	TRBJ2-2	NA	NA	TGCAGCGTTGAAGATCTTTCGATACCCGGGAACACCGGGGAGCTGTTTTTT	CSVEDLSIPGNTGELFF
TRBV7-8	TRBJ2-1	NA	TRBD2	TGTGCCAGCAGCTCTGTTATAGCGGGAGAGGGCAATGAGCAGTTCTTC	CASSSVIAGEGNEQFF
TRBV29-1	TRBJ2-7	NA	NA	TGCAGCGGGGCGTCCTCCTACGAGCAGTACTTC	CSGASSYEQYF
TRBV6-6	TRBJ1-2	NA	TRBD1	TGTGCCAGCAGTCCCCTCGACAGGGGAGAAGGCTACACCTTC	CASSPLDRGEGYTF
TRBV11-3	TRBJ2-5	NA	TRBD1	TGTGCCAGCAGCCTTTCCCAGGGGGCGCGAGAGACCCAGTACTTC	CASSLSQGARETQYF
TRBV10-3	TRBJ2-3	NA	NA	TGTGCCATCAGGGCCCGACAGGCGAGCACAGATACGCAGTATTTT	CAIRARQASTDTQYF
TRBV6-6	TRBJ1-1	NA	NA	TGTGCCAGCAGTAAACCGGGCACTGAAGCTTTCTTT	CASSKPGTEAFF
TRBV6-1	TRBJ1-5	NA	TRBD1	TGTGCCAGCAGTGAAAACCCTTGGGGGACAGGGCTCAATCAGCCCCAGCATTTT	CASSENPWGTGLNQPQHF
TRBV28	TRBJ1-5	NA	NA	TGTGCCAGCAGTTTTCGTCAGCCCCAGCATTTT	CASSFRQPQHF
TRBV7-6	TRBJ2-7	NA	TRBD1	TGTGCCAGCAGTTGGGGACAGAGACCCGACGAGCAGTACTTC	CASSWGQRPDEQYF
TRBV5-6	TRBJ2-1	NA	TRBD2	TGTGCCAGCAGCGGCGGACTAGCGGGACTTAATAACAATGAGCAGTTCTTC	CASSGGLAGLNNNEQFF
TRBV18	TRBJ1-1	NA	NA	TGTGCCAGCTCCTCACGTTCCAAGAGCGGGAACACTGAAGCTTTCTTT	CASSSRSKSGNTEAFF
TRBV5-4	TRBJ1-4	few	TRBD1	TGTGCCAGCAGCCCTATCGGGACAGTGGACGAAAAACTGTTTTTT	CASSPIGTVDEKLFF
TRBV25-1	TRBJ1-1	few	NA	TGTGCCAGCAGTGAATCAGGGATTATCACTGAAGCTTTCTTT	CASSESGIITEAFF
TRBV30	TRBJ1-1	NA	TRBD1	TGTGCCTGGAGCGTCAGGGGGTACCGGACTGAAGCTTTCTTT	CAWSVRGYRTEAFF
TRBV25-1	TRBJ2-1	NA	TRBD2	TGTGCCAGCAGTGATAGCGGGAGGGCTACCTATGAGCAGTTCTTC	CASSDSGRATYEQFF
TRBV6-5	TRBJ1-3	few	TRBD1	TGTGCCAGCAGAACGACAGGGGGAAACACCATATATTTT	CASRTTGGNTIYF
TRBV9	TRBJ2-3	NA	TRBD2	TGTGCCAGCAGCCCGACTAGCGGACCCACAGATACGCAGTATTTT	CASSPTSGPTDTQYF
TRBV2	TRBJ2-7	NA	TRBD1	TGTGCCAGCAGGAGGGACAGTTCCTACGAGCAGTACTTC	CASRRDSSYEQYF
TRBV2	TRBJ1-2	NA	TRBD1	TGTGCCAGCATTCCCGAGGCAGGGGGCTATGGCTACACCTTC	CASIPEAGGYGYTF
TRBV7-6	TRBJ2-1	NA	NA	TGTGCCAGCAGCATTCGGACTACCCCCTCCAATGAGCAGTTCTTC	CASSIRTTPSNEQFF
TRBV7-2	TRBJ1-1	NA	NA	TGTGCCAGCAGCTTAGCGGGGCCCGGCACTGAAGCTTTCTTT	CASSLAGPGTEAFF
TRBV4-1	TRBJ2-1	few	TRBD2	TGCGCCAGCAGCCAAGAGGAGTGGGAGGGGAGTTATAGTAAGCAGTTCTTC	CASSQEEWEGSYSKQFF